The 16 T cell receptor beta chains below were found in one sample sequenced in a study of blood T cells in healthy people across ages. Primed by a sample-barcoded 5' primer and a J-beta primer mix, a second PCR proceeded for roughly 6 to 12 cycles. TCRdb re-derived calls from the 5' RACE reads in MiXCR, one entry per CDR3 protein. Of about 1,800,000 distinct CDR3 sequences in the sample, roughly 27% were seen once. Input material: blood. All receptors come from a woman in her twenties or thirties in good health.

The rearrangement joins TRBV25-1 to TRBJ2-3; D perhaps matches TRBD1 (5 bases). Germline CDR1 reads MGHDK; CDR2 reads SYGVNS. Trimming stripped 4 bases from V and 2 bases from J, with 7 bases between. The CDR3 sequence is 13 residues long. CDR3 nucleotides: TGTGCCAGCAGTGCAGGGATCACAGATACGCAGTATTTT. Protein sequence: CASSAGITDTQYF.

The sample holds many counts of this clonotype. The chain links TRBV20-1 to TRBJ1-2; no firm D call. Germline loops: CDR1 DFQATT, CDR2 SNEGSKA (reference sequence). The CDR3 is 13 residues long. V was trimmed by 5 bases and J by 8 bases, leaving 18 bases between them. The CDR3 loop is CSASTHLGYGYTF. CDR3 sequence (DNA): TGCAGTGCTTCTACCCACCTTGGCTACGGCTACACCTTC.

In this sample, this clonotype turned up a few times. The rearrangement joins TRBV20-1 to TRBJ2-3; D is tentatively TRBD1 or TRBD2 (5 bases each). The germline CDR1 and CDR2 sequences are DFQATT and SNEGSKA (reference sequence). This CDR3 has 16 residues. Trimming pared 3 bases from V and 5 bases from J, leaving 21 bases between. The CDR3 DNA reads as TGCAGTGCTAGTATGTTGGATGGGGGAGCTAAAGATACGCAGTATTTT. Protein product: CSASMLDGGAKDTQYF.

This clonotype was counted between two and nine times. The chain combines TRBV5-6 with TRBJ1-2; tentatively, D is TRBD1 (5 bases). The CDR3 extends over 13 amino acids. V dropped 5 bases and J dropped 6 bases, with 14 bases sitting between them. From germline, CDR1 is SGHDT and CDR2 YYEEEE. CDR3 residues: CASSFDSLDGYTF. In DNA form, the CDR3 reads TGTGCCAGCAGTTTTGACAGTCTGGATGGCTACACCTTC.

The sample holds many counts of this clonotype. As DNA, the CDR3 is TGTGCCAGCAAAGCGGCAGTAGGCCGGGCAGAAAGGGGCTATGGCTACACCTTC. Encoded protein: CASKAAVGRAERGYGYTF. This chain joins TRBV27 and TRBJ1-2; D may be TRBD1 (5 bases). The CDR3 extends over 18 amino acids. V was shortened by 7 bases and J by 4 bases, with 28 bases between the two germline ends. Germline-derived CDR1 and CDR2 are MNHEY and SMNVEV (reference sequence).

This clonotype was counted at least ten times. The chain couples TRBV7-9 to TRBJ2-1, with unresolved D. Trimming cost V 2 bases and J 5 bases, with 16 bases left between them. The CDR3 extends over 16 amino acids. Germline V gives CDR1 SEHNR, CDR2 FQNEAQ (reference sequence). The CDR3 bases are TGTGCCAGCAGCTTATATCGCCCCAATGGAAACAATGAGCAGTTCTTC. This codes for CASSLYRPNGNNEQFF.

This clonotype was seen ten or more times. The chain recombines TRBV20-1 with TRBJ2-5; 12 nucleotides agree with TRBD1. V gave up 6 bases and J gave up 5 bases; unmatched junction bases: 16. The CDR3 has 17 residues. Germline lookup yields CDR1 DFQATT and CDR2 SNEGSKA (reference sequence). The CDR3 DNA is TGCAGTGCCCTCGGGACAGGGGGCGAGGTTTTTAGGGAGACCCAGTACTTC. Translating gives CSALGTGGEVFRETQYF.

In its sample, this clonotype was seen many times. This sequence joins TRBV20-1 and TRBJ1-2; no clear D gene. The CDR3 covers 12 residues. The V end was cut by 4 bases, the J end by 2 bases, with 8 bases between. Germline-derived CDR1 and CDR2 are DFQATT and SNEGSKA (reference sequence). CDR3 protein: CSATLRNYGYTF. CDR3 bases: TGCAGTGCTACTTTGAGAAACTATGGCTACACCTTC.

This clonotype was recorded only once. With a much larger clone just one base away, this may be a read error. The chain carries TRBV29-1 and TRBJ2-4; the D gene is possibly TRBD2 (6 bases). Germline-derived CDR1 and CDR2 are SQVTM and ANQGSEA. The CDR3 runs 13 residues. CDR3 loop: CSASAGSENTQYF. The CDR3 coding sequence is TGCAGCGCCTCCGCCGGGAGCGAAAACACTCAGTACTTC.

The chain uses TRBV2 and TRBJ1-2; TRBD1 is a possible D gene (5 bases). CDR1 is SNHLY and CDR2 is FYNNEI in the germline V gene. The V end was cut by 7 bases, the J end by 1 base, with 16 bases between. This CDR3 has 15 amino acids. The CDR3 loop reads CASNPEGILNYGYTF. The CDR3 region has the DNA TGTGCCAGCAATCCAGAGGGGATCCTTAACTATGGCTACACCTTC.

This sequence joins TRBV7-2 and TRBJ1-6, with 7 positions matching TRBD1. Germline V CDR1 and CDR2: SGHTA, FQGNSA. The V gene end was trimmed by 5 bases and the J gene end by 7 bases; junction bases not matched to a gene: 8. The CDR3 is 15 amino acids. The CDR3 DNA is TGTGCCAGCAGCCCTCGGACAGGCTTCAATTCACCCCTCCACTTT. Translating gives CASSPRTGFNSPLHF.

This clonotype was observed many times. Sequence at one end of the junction differs from germline and may be a read error. The rearrangement uses TRBV7-2 and TRBJ2-1, with 7 bases that match TRBD2. This CDR3 is 17 amino acids long. Germline V gene data show CDR1 as SGHTA and CDR2 as FQGNSA. CDR3 coding DNA: TGTGCCAGTAGCTTAGGGGTAGCGGGCTCGCCCGGGGATGAGCAGTTCTTC. As protein: CASSLGVAGSPGDEQFF. The complete variable domain, with remaining parts taken from reference TRBV7-2 and TRBJ2-1, reads GAGVSQSPSNKVTEKGKDVELRCDPISGHTALYWYRQSLGQGLEFLIYFQGNSAPDKSGLPSDRFSAERTGGSVSTLTIQRTQQEDSAVYLCASSLGVAGSPGDEQFFGPGTRLTVL.

A few counts support this clonotype. CDR3 DNA: TGTGCCAGCTCACCACAAGGGACTGATGGCTACACCTTC. It translates to CASSPQGTDGYTF. The chain links TRBV18 to TRBJ1-2, with D perhaps matching TRBD1 (5 bases). Germline V gene data show CDR1 as KGHSH and CDR2 as LQKENI. Trimming removed 1 base at V and 6 bases at J, with 9 bases between. The CDR3 is made up of 13 amino acids.

This clonotype was seen at least ten times. This CDR3 reads CASRRDRGPIYEQYF. The CDR3 nucleotides are TGTGCCAGCAGACGGGACAGGGGGCCGATCTACGAGCAGTACTTC. The V call is TRBV7-2, the J call TRBJ2-7, with 12 bases matching TRBD1. The V and J ends lost 6 bases and 3 bases, in that order; junction bases with no gene match: 6. The germline gives CDR1 SGHTA, CDR2 FQGNSA. The CDR3 consists of 15 residues.

The V gene is TRBV12-3 or TRBV12-4, the J gene TRBJ1-4, with D possibly being TRBD1 (6 bases). V gave up 5 bases and J gave up 9 bases, with 16 bases separating them. This CDR3 has 14 amino acids. CDR3 bases: TGTGCCAGCAGTCGTGACAGGCTTGTGCAAAAACTGTTTTTT. Amino acid sequence: CASSRDRLVQKLFF.

The gene calls are TRBV4-2 and TRBJ1-4, with 10 bases identical to TRBD1. The ends lost 7 bases at V and 11 bases at J; junction bases unmatched: 10. The germline CDR1 and CDR2 sequences are LGHNA and YNFKEQ. This CDR3 is built from 14 residues. CDR3: CASNSRDRGGKLFF. Written as DNA, the CDR3 is TGTGCCAGCAACTCCCGGGACAGGGGAGGGAAACTGTTTTTT.